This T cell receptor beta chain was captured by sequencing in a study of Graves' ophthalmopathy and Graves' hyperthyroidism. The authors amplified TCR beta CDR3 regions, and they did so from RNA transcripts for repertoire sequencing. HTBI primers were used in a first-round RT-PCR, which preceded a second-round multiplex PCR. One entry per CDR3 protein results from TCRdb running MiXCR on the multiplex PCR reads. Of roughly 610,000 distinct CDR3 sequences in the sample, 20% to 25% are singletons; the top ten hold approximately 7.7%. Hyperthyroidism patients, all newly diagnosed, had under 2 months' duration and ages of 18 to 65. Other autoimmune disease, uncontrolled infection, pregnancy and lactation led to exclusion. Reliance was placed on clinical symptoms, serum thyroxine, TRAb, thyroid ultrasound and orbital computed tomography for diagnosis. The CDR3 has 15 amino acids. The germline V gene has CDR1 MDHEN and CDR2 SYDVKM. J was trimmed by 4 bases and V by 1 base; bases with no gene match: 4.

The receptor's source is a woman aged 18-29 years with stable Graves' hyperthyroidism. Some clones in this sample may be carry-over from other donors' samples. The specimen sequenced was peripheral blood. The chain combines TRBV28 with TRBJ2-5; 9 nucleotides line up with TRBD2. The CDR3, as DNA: TGTGCCAGCAGTTTATCAGGCGGGGGGGCAGAGACCCAGTACTTC. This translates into CASSLSGGGAETQYF.